This T cell receptor (beta chain) was sequenced in a study of molecular identifiers for immune sequencing clone quantification. As for the study in general: Replicates split RNA from about 20,000 or 100,000 naive CD8 cells five ways, and the researchers sequenced four portions. Study-wide results and limits: Same-barcode identical TCR molecules could make highly expanded clones look smaller than they are.

CDR1 is SGDLS, CDR2 YYNGEE, per germline. There are 16 residues in the CDR3. Trimming shortened V by 0 bases and J by 0 bases, and 11 bases separated the two germline ends. TCRdb re-derived calls from the PCR reads in MiXCR, one entry per CDR3 protein. In the table there are around 470,000 distinct CDR3 sequences, around 23% of which are singletons. This clonotype was seen repeatedly, ten times or more. Antigen unknown. The chain employs TRBV9 and TRBJ2-3; tentatively, D is TRBD2 (5 bases). Sequencing was done on a sample of naive CD8+ T cells from blood, with Jurkat cell RNA spiked in. Specified subset: FACS-sorted CD8+CD4-CCR7+CD45RA+ naive T cells. This TCR was sampled from a human donor in good health. Some libraries in this study had Jurkat cell RNA spiked in. The CDR3 reads CASSVASGSSTDTQYF. CDR3 nucleotide sequence: TGTGCCAGCAGCGTAGCATCGGGGAGTAGCACAGATACGCAGTATTTT.